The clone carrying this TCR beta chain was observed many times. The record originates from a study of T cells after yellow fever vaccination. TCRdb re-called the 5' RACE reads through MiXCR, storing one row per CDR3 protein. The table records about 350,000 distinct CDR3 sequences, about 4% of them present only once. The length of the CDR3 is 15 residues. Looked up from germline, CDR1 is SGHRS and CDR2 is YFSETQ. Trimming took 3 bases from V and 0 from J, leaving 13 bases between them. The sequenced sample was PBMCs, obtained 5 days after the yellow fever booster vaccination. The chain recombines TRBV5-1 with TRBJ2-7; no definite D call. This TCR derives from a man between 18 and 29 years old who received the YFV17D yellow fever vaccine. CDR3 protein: CASSSSTVSSYEQYF. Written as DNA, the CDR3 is TGCGCCAGCAGCTCCTCGACCGTAAGCTCCTACGAGCAGTACTTC.